The clone carrying this TCR beta chain came up many times. Possible read error: a much larger clone is one base away. The CDR3 consists of 17 residues. The germline V gene has CDR1 SGHTA and CDR2 FQGNSA. A second PCR of 7 to 11 cycles used a sample-barcoded 5' primer and a J-beta primer mix. TCRdb independently ran MiXCR on the 5' RACE reads; one entry per CDR3 protein. The data contain around 670,000 distinct CDR3 sequences, approximately 30% of them seen just once; the ten biggest clones take up approximately 14%. The data originate from a study of blood T cells in healthy people across ages. The sample comprised blood. The rearrangement uses TRBV7-2 and TRBJ2-1; possible D gene TRBD1, 6 bases. TRBJ2-7 matches the DNA end more closely, so the J call is doubtful. This clonotype originated in a woman older than 75 in good health. The CDR3: CASSRDRRYGSYNEQYF. CDR3 nucleotide sequence: TGTGCCAGCAGCCGTGACAGGCGTTATGGATCCTACAATGAGCAGTACTTC.